This TCR beta chain was profiled in a study of vaccination and CD4 T cells after COVID-19. This CDR3 region has 14 residues. V was pared by 6 bases and J by 4 bases, with 14 bases between. CDR1 and CDR2 from the germline V gene are KGHDR and SFDVKD. Treatment described: approximately nine-day PBMC culture with coronavirus spike peptide pools or control peptides (ViraFEST assay). The Oncomine TCR Beta short-read assay was applied to DNA of cultured CD4+ T cells. Cultured CD4+ T cells were the source of extracted genomic DNA. TCRdb re-analysed the PCR reads in MiXCR, keeping a single row per CDR3 protein. The data hold about 19,000 distinct CDR3 sequences, with around 23% observed a single time. This clonotype was seen more than once but under ten times. The antigen remains undetermined.

The sequenced sample was cultured CD4+ T cells from blood. The receptor comes from a human donor with COVID-19. The rearrangement links TRBV24-1 to TRBJ1-2; the D gene is possibly TRBD1 (5 bases). CDR3 region: CATSPGRRTYGYTF. In DNA, the CDR3 is TGTGCCACCAGTCCAGGGCGGCGGACCTATGGCTACACCTTC.